These 25 T cell receptor beta chains share one sample of origin, sequenced in a study of human T cells and chemical hapten exposure. Sample time point: patch test 3, about 24 weeks after DPC sensitization. Sample treatment: therapeutic diphenylcyclopropenone sensitization with weekly scalp DPC. One entry per CDR3 protein, called by TCRdb with MiXCR from the RACE reads. The data show about 82,000 distinct CDR3 sequences, over 10% seen once. Sample: whole blood, taken in connection with sensitization to the hapten diphenylcyclopropenone (DPC). These TCRs come from a woman in her forties or fifties with alopecia areata. Some clones in this sample may be carry-over from other donors' samples.

This clonotype was recorded at least ten times. V and J are TRBV18 and TRBJ2-3, with 9 bases lining up with TRBD2. Trimming at V came to 8 bases and at J to 6 bases, leaving 6 bases not matched to a gene. The CDR3 spans 13 residues. Germline CDR1 and CDR2: KGHSH and LQKENI. CDR3 nucleotide sequence: TGTGCCAGCCAGCGGGAGGAGGCGGATACGCAGTATTTT. Translated: CASQREEADTQYF.

This clonotype was observed once. The CDR3 ends on some other residue instead of the conserved phenylalanine or tryptophan, so this is likely a read error. The rearrangement joins TRBV7-9 to TRBJ1-1; D remains unclear. The CDR3 runs 15 residues. Germline V gene sequence: CDR1 SEHNR, CDR2 FQNEAQ (reference sequence). The V end was cut by 3 bases, the J end by 1 base, with 12 bases between. In nucleotides, the CDR3 is TGTGCCAGCAGCTTCAATAGACCGTCGAACACTGAAGCTTTCTCT. Translation gives CASSFNRPSNTEAFS.

In its sample, this clonotype was seen many times. J is TRBJ2-2 and V is TRBV7-9; a weak D match, TRBD2 (6 bases). V was shortened by 2 bases and J by 3 bases, with 7 bases between the two germline ends. The germline V gene has CDR1 SEHNR and CDR2 FQNEAQ (reference sequence). CDR3 length: 14 residues. CDR3 DNA sequence: TGTGCCAGCAGCTTATTAGCGGACACCGGGGAGCTGTTTTTT. This gives the protein CASSLLADTGELFF.

This sequence joins TRBV29-1 and TRBJ1-1, with a weak D call TRBD1 (6 bases). Trimming pared 1 base from V and 6 bases from J, leaving 15 bases between. CDR1 is SQVTM, CDR2 ANQGSEA, per germline. The CDR3 runs 14 residues. The chain's CDR3 is CSVEALGGAAEAFF. The CDR3 DNA sequence: TGCAGCGTTGAAGCCTTAGGGGGGGCGGCTGAAGCTTTCTTT.

This clonotype was found a few times. The V and J genes are TRBV7-8 and TRBJ1-1; no clear D gene. V dropped 5 bases and J dropped 0 bases, with 16 bases sitting between them. The CDR3 sequence is 16 residues long. Germline V lookup: CDR1 SGHVS, CDR2 FQNEAQ. The CDR3 reads CASSPPSRGMNTEAFF. The CDR3 DNA is TGTGCCAGCAGCCCCCCCTCTCGGGGAATGAACACTGAAGCTTTCTTT.

This clonotype was counted a few times. V and J are TRBV29-1 and TRBJ2-7, with TRBD1 matching over 7 bases. V gave up 7 bases and J gave up 1 base; unmatched junction bases: 7. The V gene's germline CDR1 is SQVTM and CDR2 ANQGSEA. This CDR3 comprises 13 residues. The CDR3 sequence is CSAGPGQSYEQYF. In DNA form, the CDR3 reads TGCAGCGCCGGGCCGGGACAGTCCTACGAGCAGTACTTC.

This clonotype appeared many times. The chain combines TRBV27 with TRBJ2-3; TRBD2 matches 7 bases. From germline, CDR1 is MNHEY and CDR2 SMNVEV (reference sequence). The V gene end was trimmed by 5 bases and the J gene end by 6 bases; junction bases not matched to a gene: 11. The CDR3 extends over 15 amino acids. The CDR3 protein is CASSPYGGGPDTQYF. The CDR3 nucleotides are TGTGCCAGCAGTCCCTATGGGGGAGGGCCGGATACGCAGTATTTT.

This clonotype occurred a few times. The V and J genes are TRBV29-1 and TRBJ1-2, with a possible D match to TRBD1 (6 bases). Germline V gene sequence: CDR1 SQVTM, CDR2 ANQGSEA. With 4 bases removed from V and 3 bases from J, the gap between germline ends came to 18 bases. The CDR3 extends over 15 amino acids. The CDR3 nucleotides are TGCAGCGTTGCTCTTGGGGGGCGAGCCGACTATGGCTACACCTTC. It is translated as CSVALGGRADYGYTF.

Regarding this clonotype: The junction departs from germline at one end; a sequencing error may be responsible. The genes are TRBV7-7 and TRBJ2-1; D is possibly TRBD2 (6 bases). The germline CDR1 and CDR2 sequences are SSHAT and FNYEAQ (reference sequence). This CDR3 has 17 residues. DNA of the CDR3: TGTGCTAGCAGCTTAAGGTCTAGCGAAACATTCAACGATGAGCAGTTCTTC. This sequence encodes CASSLRSSETFNDEQFF.

This clonotype appeared many times. The rearrangement uses TRBV5-1 and TRBJ2-1; the D gene is possibly TRBD2 (6 bases). Trimming shortened V by 2 bases and J by 10 bases, and 19 bases separated the two germline ends. This CDR3 has 15 amino acids. Germline V CDR1 and CDR2: SGHRS, YFSETQ. DNA of the CDR3: TGCGCCAGCAGCTTAGGTTATAACAGGCGGGACGAGCAGTTCTTC. This encodes CASSLGYNRRDEQFF.

This clonotype was counted many times. The chain couples TRBV6-2 or TRBV6-3 to TRBJ2-6; D is ambiguous. Germline values: CDR1 MNHEY, CDR2 SVGEGT. The CDR3 is 15 residues long. V gave up 6 bases and J gave up 2 bases, with 11 bases separating them. This CDR3 is CASSELDPGANVLTF. CDR3 DNA: TGTGCCAGCAGCGAACTGGATCCTGGGGCCAACGTCCTGACTTTC.

The J gene is TRBJ1-1, the V gene TRBV7-9, with D possibly being TRBD1 (6 bases). From germline, CDR1 is SEHNR and CDR2 FQNEAQ (reference sequence). The V end lost 5 bases, the J end lost 3 bases, and 16 bases lay between the germline ends. The CDR3 runs 15 residues. The CDR3 region has the DNA TGTGCCAGCAGCGGGATGGGGGCCCGGTACACTGAAGCTTTCTTT. Its translation: CASSGMGARYTEAFF.

This clonotype was observed many times. The chain combines TRBV20-1 with TRBJ2-3, with 8 bases aligning to TRBD2. Germline V gene lookup returns CDR1 DFQATT and CDR2 SNEGSKA (reference sequence). The CDR3 covers 17 residues. The ends lost 1 base at V and 0 bases at J; junction bases unmatched: 9. This CDR3 reads CSARGLIAGKSTDTQYF. As DNA, the CDR3 is TGCAGTGCTAGAGGGTTAATAGCGGGGAAGAGCACAGATACGCAGTATTTT.

This clonotype showed up just a few times. This chain uses TRBV28 with TRBJ2-7; D assignment may be TRBD1 or TRBD2 (5 bases each). Trimming cost V 3 bases and J 4 bases, with 13 bases left between them. Germline V gives CDR1 MDHEN, CDR2 SYDVKM. The CDR3 runs to 14 residues. CDR3 DNA: TGTGCCAGCAGTTTTGTAACTAGGGGTTACGAGCAGTACTTC. As protein: CASSFVTRGYEQYF.

This clonotype appeared many times. This chain connects TRBV12-5 to TRBJ1-1; D perhaps matches TRBD1 (6 bases). Per the germline V gene, CDR1 is LGHNT and CDR2 is FRNRAP. The CDR3 sequence is 14 residues long. The V end was cut by 8 bases, the J end by 1 base, with 14 bases between. CDR3 nucleotides: TGTGCTAGTCTCTTGGGAGGGGGGAACACTGAAGCTTTCTTT. Residues: CASLLGGGNTEAFF.

This clonotype was detected many times. The chain employs TRBV18 and TRBJ1-1; TRBD1 might be the D (5 bases). This CDR3 contains 13 residues. V lost 8 bases and J 2 bases, leaving 12 bases between the germline ends. Looked up from germline, CDR1 is KGHSH and CDR2 is LQKENI. Here the CDR3 reads CASSPGTNTEAFF. CDR3 coding DNA: TGTGCCAGCAGTCCAGGGACTAACACTGAAGCTTTCTTT.

This clonotype has more than one count but fewer than ten. The V and J genes are TRBV9 and TRBJ1-2; 12 nucleotides line up with TRBD1. The germline CDR1 and CDR2 sequences are SGDLS and YYNGEE. This CDR3 spans 14 amino acids. Trimming at V came to 4 bases and at J to 7 bases, leaving 5 bases not matched to a gene. The CDR3 sequence is CASSPGTGGFGYTF. DNA of the CDR3: TGTGCCAGCAGCCCAGGGACAGGGGGCTTTGGCTACACCTTC.

The sample holds many counts of this clonotype. The chain combines TRBV11-2 with TRBJ2-1; D might be TRBD2 (7 bases). The germline CDR1 and CDR2 sequences are SGHAT and FQNNGV. Trimming took 5 bases from V and 7 from J, leaving 18 bases between them. There are 15 residues in the CDR3. CDR3 bases: TGTGCCAGCAGCCCCCAACTAGGGGGAGGGAATGAGCAGTTCTTC. This translates into CASSPQLGGGNEQFF.

Turning to this clonotype: This likely comes from a read error, as the CDR3 has no conserved phenylalanine or tryptophan at its end. This chain connects TRBV2 to TRBJ2-2, with D perhaps matching TRBD2 (5 bases). The CDR3 spans 14 residues. CDR1 and CDR2 (germline): SNHLY, FYNNEI. Deletions cut 0 bases from V and 9 bases from J, with 11 bases between. The CDR3 sequence is CASSEALLARELFL. The CDR3 coding sequence is TGTGCCAGCAGTGAAGCGCTTCTAGCCCGGGAGCTGTTTCTT.

In this sample, this clonotype turned up many times. The V and J genes are TRBV11-2 and TRBJ2-7; 9 nucleotides line up with TRBD2. Losses at the gene ends were 0 bases for V and 2 bases for J; bases not matched to a gene: 5. This CDR3 spans 16 amino acids. Germline V gene lookup returns CDR1 SGHAT and CDR2 FQNNGV. CDR3 coding DNA: TGTGCCAGCAGCTTAGACAGGACTAGCGCGGCCTACGAGCAGTACTTC. Translating it yields CASSLDRTSAAYEQYF.

The V and J genes are TRBV18 and TRBJ2-7; 7 bases are shared with TRBD2. J was trimmed by 0 bases and V by 3 bases; bases with no gene match: 11. CDR1 is KGHSH, CDR2 LQKENI, per germline. The CDR3 covers 17 residues. CDR3: CASSPQLGREYSYEQYF. CDR3 in DNA: TGTGCCAGCTCACCCCAGTTGGGGCGGGAGTACTCCTACGAGCAGTACTTC. The full variable domain, rest sourced from reference TRBV18 and TRBJ2-7, is NAGVMQNPRHLVRRRGQEARLRCSPMKGHSHVYWYRQLPEEGLKFMVYLQKENIIDESGMPKERFSAEFPKEGPSILRIQQVVRGDSAAYFCASSPQLGREYSYEQYFGPGTRLTVT.

This clonotype has just a few counts. The rearrangement joins TRBV6-2 or TRBV6-3 to TRBJ1-2; D is unresolved. Looked up from germline, CDR1 is MNHEY and CDR2 is SVGEGT. The CDR3 has 12 residues. The ends were cut back, 2 bases at V and 8 bases at J, with 9 bases in the middle. The DNA of the CDR3 is TGTGCCAGCAGTTACAGTCGATTGGGCTACACCTTC. Translated: CASSYSRLGYTF.

The V call is TRBV6-6, the J call TRBJ2-7; 7 bases line up with TRBD1. This CDR3 spans 16 amino acids. V shed 0 bases, J shed 1 base, and the junction held 6 bases outside the gene matches. Per the germline V gene, CDR1 is MNHNY and CDR2 is SVGAGI (reference sequence). The CDR3 sequence: CASSYSLRGQSYEQYF. The CDR3 DNA sequence: TGTGCCAGCAGTTACTCGCTAAGGGGGCAATCCTACGAGCAGTACTTC.

In its sample, this clonotype was seen many times. The rearrangement joins TRBV5-1 to TRBJ2-7; 7 bases line up with TRBD2. CDR3 length: 16 residues. Germline CDR1 reads SGHRS; CDR2 reads YFSETQ. Germline trimming cut 0 bases from V and 5 bases from J; bases unmatched to any gene: 11. The CDR3 spells CASSLEGSSGGNEQYF. In DNA form, the CDR3 reads TGCGCCAGCAGCTTGGAGGGATCTAGCGGAGGGAACGAGCAGTACTTC. Supplemented by reference TRBV5-1 and TRBJ2-7, the full variable domain reads KAGVTQTPRYLIKTRGQQVTLSCSPISGHRSVSWYQQTPGQGLQFLFEYFSETQRNKGNFPGRFSGRQFSNSRSEMNVSTLELGDSALYLCASSLEGSSGGNEQYFGPGTRLTVT.

This clonotype turned up a few times. The V call is TRBV24-1, the J call TRBJ2-2; no clear D. Per germline, CDR1 KGHDR and CDR2 SFDVKD. V was pared by 5 bases and J by 7 bases, with 7 bases between. This CDR3 is 12 amino acids long. CDR3 amino acids: CATSVSHGELFF. In DNA form, the CDR3 reads TGTGCCACCAGTGTCTCACACGGGGAGCTGTTTTTT.